One and the same sample provided the 8 T cell receptor beta chains below, sequenced in a study of response to subunit inactivated influenza vaccine. TCRdb itself ran the RT-PCR reads through MiXCR, one entry per CDR3 protein. The sample has about 480,000 distinct CDR3 sequences, 25% seen once; the top ten hold less than 2.5%. The input for sequencing was CD4+ T cells sorted from PBMCs, taken about 5 days after vaccination. These receptors came from a middle-aged man who received an inactivated influenza vaccine.

V and J are TRBV12-3 or TRBV12-4 and TRBJ2-7; TRBD1 agrees at 7 bases. The CDR3 spans 15 residues. The V and J ends lost 1 base and 1 base, in that order; junction bases with no gene match: 4. In nucleotides, the CDR3 is TGTGCCAGCAGTTTAGGCAGGGGGACATCCTACGAGCAGTACTTC. This codes for CASSLGRGTSYEQYF.

This clonotype turned up a few times. The J gene is TRBJ1-1, the V gene TRBV7-3, with D unresolved. CDR3 size: 15 residues. Germline CDR1 and CDR2: SGHTA and FQGTGA. The V end lost 3 bases, the J end lost 1 base, and 12 bases lay between the germline ends. CDR3 coding DNA: TGTGCCAGCAGCTTGGGGAGTCGGGGGAACACTGAAGCTTTCTTT. Translated: CASSLGSRGNTEAFF.

The J gene is TRBJ2-1, the V gene TRBV12-3 or TRBV12-4; D unresolved. The CDR3 is 10 residues long. Trimming pared 3 bases from V and 14 bases from J, leaving 8 bases between. The CDR3 nucleotides read TGTGCCAGCAGTTTCCTCACCGAGTTCTTC. Translation: CASSFLTEFF.

This sequence joins TRBV29-1 and TRBJ2-6; no clear D. The CDR3 has 17 residues. V was pared by 3 bases and J by 4 bases, with 19 bases between. Germline V lookup: CDR1 SQVTM, CDR2 ANQGSEA. DNA of the CDR3: TGCAGCGTTGATCTACCGAGGACCAGGTACGGGGCCAACGTCCTGACTTTC. It encodes CSVDLPRTRYGANVLTF.

The rearrangement joins TRBV5-1 to TRBJ2-2, with 7 bases matching TRBD2. CDR3 size: 16 residues. Looked up from germline, CDR1 is SGHRS and CDR2 is YFSETQ. V gave up 0 bases and J gave up 3 bases; unmatched junction bases: 5. The CDR3 region is CASSLVSGSYTGELFF. In DNA, the CDR3 is TGCGCCAGCAGCTTGGTTAGCGGGTCCTACACCGGGGAGCTGTTTTTT. Looking up the rest from reference TRBV5-1 and TRBJ2-2 gives the full variable domain: KAGVTQTPRYLIKTRGQQVTLSCSPISGHRSVSWYQQTPGQGLQFLFEYFSETQRNKGNFPGRFSGRQFSNSRSEMNVSTLELGDSALYLCASSLVSGSYTGELFFGEGSRLTVL.

V is TRBV11-3 and J is TRBJ1-4; tentatively, D is TRBD1 (5 bases). Trimming left V 5 bases short and J 5 bases short, with 12 bases between. The CDR3 covers 14 residues. CDR1 is SGHNT, CDR2 YENEEA, per germline. The CDR3 DNA is TGTGCCAGCAGCCCAAGGGGAGTCAATGAAAAACTGTTTTTT. As protein: CASSPRGVNEKLFF.

This clonotype was seen a few times. The chain joins TRBV10-3 to TRBJ2-7, with D possibly being TRBD1 (5 bases). V was pared by 0 bases and J by 5 bases, with 14 bases between. CDR1 is ENHRY, CDR2 SYGVKD, per germline. CDR3 length equals 15 residues. The CDR3 is CAISESGAGRNEQYF. DNA for the CDR3: TGTGCCATCAGTGAGTCTGGGGCAGGGCGTAACGAGCAGTACTTC.

This clonotype was picked up a small number of times. The rearrangement uses TRBV27 and TRBJ2-1; TRBD2 is a possible D gene (6 bases). CDR3 length: 13 residues. Trimming took off 5 bases at V and 15 bases at J, with 20 bases between the two ends. Germline CDR1 MNHEY, CDR2 SMNVEV (reference sequence). CDR3 DNA: TGTGCCAGCAGTCTGGCGGGAACGACCGGACTGTTCTTC. Translating gives CASSLAGTTGLFF.